This T cell receptor (beta chain) was sequenced for a study of shared clonotypes between healthy human individuals. It was into CD45RA+ naive and CD45RA-negative memory subsets that the CD4+ cells were split. This clone was recorded only once. Every immunoSEQ plate was one replicate of a subset's evenly spread DNA. Sequenced by immunoSEQ multiplex PCR; TCRdb stores in-frame clones only, minus some. The profile shows about 710,000 clones, approximately 73% of them singletons. The V and J ends lost 5 bases and 0 bases respectively, with 8 bases between them. In germline, CDR1 is SGHRS, CDR2 YFSETQ. The CDR3 consists of 14 residues.

J is TRBJ2-2 and V is TRBV5-1; tentatively, D is TRBD1 or TRBD2 (5 bases each). Sample: memory CD4+ T cells sorted from blood. As to subset: CD45RA-negative fraction. The source of this sequence is a woman aged 25 to 39 in good health. Here the CDR3 reads CASRWDPNTGELFF. The CDR3 DNA follows: TGCGCCAGCAGATGGGACCCGAACACCGGGGAGCTGTTTTTT.